This T cell receptor beta chain was documented in a study of T cell changes during pregnancy in multiple sclerosis. After removal of 4 bases from V and 3 bases from J, the junction contained 8 bases not matched to a gene. The CDR3 extends over 16 amino acids. Per germline, CDR1 SGHDT and CDR2 YYEEEE. Libraries were prepared by immunoSEQ multiplex PCR; TCRdb keeps only in-frame clonotypes and omits some of them. This sample has about 110,000 clones; about 93% occur once, and the top ten carry about 1.5%. This TCR derives from a female donor with multiple sclerosis, enrolled in a pregnancy study. Sequencing was performed on peripheral blood, taken in the third trimester of pregnancy. V usage is TRBV5-6 and J usage is TRBJ1-3; 9 nucleotides match TRBD1. The CDR3 coding sequence is TGTGCCAGCAGCCTAAACAGGGGGCAGGGTGGAAACACCATATATTTT. Amino acids: CASSLNRGQGGNTIYF.